This T cell receptor beta chain stems from a study of T cells in localized non-small cell lung cancer. With regard to this clone: The antigen remains unidentified.

Study outcomes and limitations: Patients showing higher blood T cell density tended to see longer overall survival.

Clones were sequenced by immunoSEQ multiplex PCR, and TCRdb holds only the in-frame ones, with some missing. This sample has about 13,000 clones, with roughly 27% found just once. This sequence was found in a female donor of 60 years or more with stage I lung adenocarcinoma. Specimen: lung tumor tissue, collected before any cancer treatment.

CDR3 protein: CASRQGAVQPQHF. CDR3 nucleotides: TGTGCCAGCAGACAGGGGGCTGTTCAGCCCCAGCATTTT. The rearrangement links TRBV6-8 to TRBJ1-5; TRBD1 agrees at 9 bases. Germline CDR1 MNHGY, CDR2 SAAAGT. The CDR3 is made up of 13 amino acids. The J segment lost 6 bases and the V segment lost 6 bases, leaving 3 bases of the junction unmatched.